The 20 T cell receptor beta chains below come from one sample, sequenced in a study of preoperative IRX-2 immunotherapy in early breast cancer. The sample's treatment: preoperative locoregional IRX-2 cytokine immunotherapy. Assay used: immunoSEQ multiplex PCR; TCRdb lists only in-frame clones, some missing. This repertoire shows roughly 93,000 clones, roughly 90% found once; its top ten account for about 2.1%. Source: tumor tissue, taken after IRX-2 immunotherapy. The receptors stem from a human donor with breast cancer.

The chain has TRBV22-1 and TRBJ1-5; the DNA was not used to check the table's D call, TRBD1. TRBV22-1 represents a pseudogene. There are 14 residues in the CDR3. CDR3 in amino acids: CASSFSRANQPQHF. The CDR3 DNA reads TGTGCCAGCAGTTTCTCCAGGGCGAATCAGCCCCAGCATTTT.

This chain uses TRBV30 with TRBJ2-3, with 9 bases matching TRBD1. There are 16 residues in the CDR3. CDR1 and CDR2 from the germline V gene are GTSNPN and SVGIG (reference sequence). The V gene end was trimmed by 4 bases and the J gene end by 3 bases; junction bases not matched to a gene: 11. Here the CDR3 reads CAWTLTGGFGTDTQYF. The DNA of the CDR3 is TGTGCCTGGACTCTTACAGGGGGCTTTGGGACAGATACGCAGTATTTT.

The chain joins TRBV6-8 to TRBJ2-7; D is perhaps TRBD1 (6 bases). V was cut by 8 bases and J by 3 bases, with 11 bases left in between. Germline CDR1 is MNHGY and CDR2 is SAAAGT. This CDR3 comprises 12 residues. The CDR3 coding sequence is TGTGCCAGCCGGGACAACCGCTACGAGCAGTACTTC. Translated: CASRDNRYEQYF.

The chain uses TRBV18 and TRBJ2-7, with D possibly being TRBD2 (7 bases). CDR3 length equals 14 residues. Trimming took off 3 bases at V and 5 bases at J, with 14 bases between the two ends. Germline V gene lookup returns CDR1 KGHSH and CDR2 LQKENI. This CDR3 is CASSPLGGADEQYF. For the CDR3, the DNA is TGTGCCAGCTCACCCCTAGGGGGGGCGGACGAGCAGTACTTC.

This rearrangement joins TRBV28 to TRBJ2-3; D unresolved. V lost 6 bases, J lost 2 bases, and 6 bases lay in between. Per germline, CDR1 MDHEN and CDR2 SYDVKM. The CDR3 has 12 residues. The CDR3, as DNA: TGTGCCAGCAGCAGAACCACAGATACGCAGTATTTT. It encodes CASSRTTDTQYF. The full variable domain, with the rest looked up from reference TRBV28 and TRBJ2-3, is DVKVTQSSRYLVKRTGEKVFLECVQDMDHENMFWYRQDPGLGLRLIYFSYDVKMKEKGDIPEGYSVSREKKERFSLILESASTNQTSMYLCASSRTTDTQYFGPGTRLTVL.

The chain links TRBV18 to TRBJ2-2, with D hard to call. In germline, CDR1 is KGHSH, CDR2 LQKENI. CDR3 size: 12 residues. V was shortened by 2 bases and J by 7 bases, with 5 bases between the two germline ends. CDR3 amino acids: CASSPGIGELFF. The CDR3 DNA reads TGTGCCAGCTCACCAGGTATCGGGGAGCTGTTTTTT.

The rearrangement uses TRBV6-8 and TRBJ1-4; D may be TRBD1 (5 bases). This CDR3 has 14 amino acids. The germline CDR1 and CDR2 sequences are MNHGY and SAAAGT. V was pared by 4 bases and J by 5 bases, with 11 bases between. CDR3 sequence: CASSLRTPNEKLFF. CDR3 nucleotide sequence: TGTGCCAGCAGTTTAAGGACACCGAATGAAAAACTGTTTTTT.

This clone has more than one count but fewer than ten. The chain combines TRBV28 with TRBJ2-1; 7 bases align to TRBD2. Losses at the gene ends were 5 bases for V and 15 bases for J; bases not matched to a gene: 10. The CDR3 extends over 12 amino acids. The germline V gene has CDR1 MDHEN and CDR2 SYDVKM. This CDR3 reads CASSGLVEFTFF. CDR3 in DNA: TGTGCCAGCAGTGGACTAGTGGAGTTTACGTTCTTC.

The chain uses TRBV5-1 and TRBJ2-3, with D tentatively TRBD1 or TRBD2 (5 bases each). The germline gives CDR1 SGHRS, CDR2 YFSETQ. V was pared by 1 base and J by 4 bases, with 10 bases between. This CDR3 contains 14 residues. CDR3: CASSLSLGADTQYF. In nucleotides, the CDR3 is TGCGCCAGCAGCTTGTCCTTGGGGGCAGATACGCAGTATTTT.

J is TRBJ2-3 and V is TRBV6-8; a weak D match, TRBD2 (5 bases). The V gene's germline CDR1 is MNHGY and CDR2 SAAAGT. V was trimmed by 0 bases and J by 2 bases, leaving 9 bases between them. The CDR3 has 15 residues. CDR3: CASSYSRGSTDTQYF. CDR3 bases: TGTGCCAGCAGTTACTCGAGAGGGTCCACAGATACGCAGTATTTT.

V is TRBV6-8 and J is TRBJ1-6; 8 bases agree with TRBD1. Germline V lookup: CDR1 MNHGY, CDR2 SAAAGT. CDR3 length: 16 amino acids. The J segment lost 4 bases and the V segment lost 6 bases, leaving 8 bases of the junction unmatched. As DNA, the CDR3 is TGTGCCAGCAGAGCTCCCGACAGGGGTTATAATTCACCCCTCCACTTT. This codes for CASRAPDRGYNSPLHF.

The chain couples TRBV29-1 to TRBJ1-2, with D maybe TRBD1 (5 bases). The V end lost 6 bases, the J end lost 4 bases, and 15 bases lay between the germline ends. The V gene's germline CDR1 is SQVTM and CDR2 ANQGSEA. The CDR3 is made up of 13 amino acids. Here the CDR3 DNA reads TGCAGCGTGGCCCGGGACCGAAGCTATGGCTACACCTTC. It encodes CSVARDRSYGYTF.

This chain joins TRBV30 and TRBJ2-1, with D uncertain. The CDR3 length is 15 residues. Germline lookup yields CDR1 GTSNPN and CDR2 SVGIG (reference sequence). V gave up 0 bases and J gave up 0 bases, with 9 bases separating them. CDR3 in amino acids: CAWSVGHFSYNEQFF. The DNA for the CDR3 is TGTGCCTGGAGTGTCGGTCACTTCTCCTACAATGAGCAGTTCTTC.

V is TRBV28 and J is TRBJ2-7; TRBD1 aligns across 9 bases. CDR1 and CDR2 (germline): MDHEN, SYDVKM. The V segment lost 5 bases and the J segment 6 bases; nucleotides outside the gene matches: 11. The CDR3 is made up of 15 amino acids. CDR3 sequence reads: CASSLSGTGQREQYF. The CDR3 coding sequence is TGTGCCAGCAGTCTCTCCGGGACAGGGCAACGCGAGCAGTACTTC.

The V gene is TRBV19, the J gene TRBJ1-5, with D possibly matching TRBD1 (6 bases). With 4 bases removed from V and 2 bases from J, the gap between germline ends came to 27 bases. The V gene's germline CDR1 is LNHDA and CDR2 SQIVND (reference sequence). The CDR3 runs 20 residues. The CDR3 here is CASSTKERDKIFIGNQPQHF. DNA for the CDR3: TGTGCCAGTAGTACGAAAGAACGGGACAAGATCTTTATTGGCAATCAGCCCCAGCATTTT.

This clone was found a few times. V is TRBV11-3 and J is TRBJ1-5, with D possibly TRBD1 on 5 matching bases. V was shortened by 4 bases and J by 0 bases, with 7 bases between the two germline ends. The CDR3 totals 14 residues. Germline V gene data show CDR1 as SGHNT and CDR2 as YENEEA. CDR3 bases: TGTGCCAGCAGCTATCAGGGTAGCAATCAGCCCCAGCATTTT. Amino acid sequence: CASSYQGSNQPQHF.

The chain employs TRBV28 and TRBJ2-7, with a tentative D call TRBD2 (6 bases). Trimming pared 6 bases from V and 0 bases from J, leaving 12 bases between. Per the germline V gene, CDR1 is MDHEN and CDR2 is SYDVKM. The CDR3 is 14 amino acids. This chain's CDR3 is CASRIGGASYEQYF. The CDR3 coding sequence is TGTGCCAGCAGAATTGGCGGGGCCTCCTACGAGCAGTACTTC.

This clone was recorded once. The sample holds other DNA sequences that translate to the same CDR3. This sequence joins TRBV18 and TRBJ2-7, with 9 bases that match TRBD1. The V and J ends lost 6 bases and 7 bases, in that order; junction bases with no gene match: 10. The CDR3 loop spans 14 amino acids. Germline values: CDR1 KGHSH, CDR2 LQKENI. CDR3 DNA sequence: TGTGCCAGCTCTCCCGGGACAGGGAGCGGGGAGCAGTACTTC. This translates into CASSPGTGSGEQYF.

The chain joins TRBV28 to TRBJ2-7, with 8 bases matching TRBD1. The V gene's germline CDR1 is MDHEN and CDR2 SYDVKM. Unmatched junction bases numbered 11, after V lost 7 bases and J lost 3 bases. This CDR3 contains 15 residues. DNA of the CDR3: TGTGCCAGCACCTCGACAGGGGTGTTCTTCTACGAGCAGTACTTC. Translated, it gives CASTSTGVFFYEQYF.

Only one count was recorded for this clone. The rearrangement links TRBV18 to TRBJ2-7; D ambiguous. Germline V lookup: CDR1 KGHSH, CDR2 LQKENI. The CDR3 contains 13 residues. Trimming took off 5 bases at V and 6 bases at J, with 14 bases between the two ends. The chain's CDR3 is CASSSSKSSEQYF. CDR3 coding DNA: TGTGCCAGCTCATCCTCAAAAAGCTCCGAGCAGTACTTC.